The 18 T cell receptor beta chains below come from one sample, sequenced in a study of T cells in Graves' hyperthyroidism and ophthalmopathy. It was RNA transcripts that yielded the amplified TCR beta CDR3 regions. Carried out on the TCR CDR3, a first-round RT-PCR used the HTBI primer set. TCRdb passed the multiplex PCR reads through MiXCR, listing each CDR3 protein once. The sample records about 360,000 distinct CDR3 sequences, about 13% being singletons. The sequenced sample consisted of blood. These receptors all stem from a woman between 18 and 29 years old with Graves' hyperthyroidism.

The rearrangement joins TRBV29-1 to TRBJ2-2; D is unresolved. The germline V and J ends were trimmed by 6 bases and 8 bases, with 10 bases remaining between them. The CDR3 extends over 11 amino acids. Germline loops: CDR1 SQVTM, CDR2 ANQGSEA. As DNA, the CDR3 is TGCAGCGTCGGTTCGACAGGGGAGCTGTTTTTT. Its translation is CSVGSTGELFF.

This clonotype was seen many times. The genes are TRBV6-1 and TRBJ2-5; D call uncertain. The length of the CDR3 is 16 residues. Trimming stripped 2 bases from V and 5 bases from J, with 18 bases between. Germline V gene data show CDR1 as MNHNS and CDR2 as SASEGT. This chain's CDR3 is CASSEPFRSAGETQYF. For the CDR3, the DNA is TGTGCCAGCAGTGAACCTTTCAGGAGCGCTGGGGAGACCCAGTACTTC.

This clonotype appeared many times. The chain joins TRBV13 to TRBJ2-3; 8 bases agree with TRBD1. Germline loops: CDR1 PRHDT, CDR2 FYEKMQ (reference sequence). V lost 2 bases, J lost 3 bases, and 4 bases stayed unmatched. The CDR3 is made up of 15 amino acids. DNA for the CDR3: TGTGCCAGCAGCTTACGGCGACAGGGGACAGATACGCAGTATTTT. Its translation: CASSLRRQGTDTQYF.

This clonotype was counted at least ten times. V is TRBV4-3 and J is TRBJ2-3; D uncertain. The CDR3 has 14 amino acids. The germline V gene has CDR1 LGHNA and CDR2 YSLEER. V gave up 3 bases and J gave up 6 bases, with 13 bases separating them. The CDR3 loop reads CASSQQGSGDTQYF. CDR3 coding DNA: TGCGCCAGCAGCCAGCAAGGGTCAGGTGATACGCAGTATTTT.

The rearrangement joins TRBV5-4 to TRBJ2-3, with D maybe TRBD1 (6 bases). The CDR3 has 15 residues. Germline V gene data show CDR1 as SGHNT and CDR2 as YYREEE (reference sequence). Trimming cost V 4 bases and J 0 bases, with 12 bases left between them. This CDR3 is CASSDGTSSTDTQYF. CDR3 nucleotides: TGTGCCAGCAGCGACGGGACATCTAGCACAGATACGCAGTATTTT.

CDR3 sequence (DNA): TGCGCCAGCAGCCAAGATGGGAGGACTAGCTGGGTAGACGAGCAGTACTTC. It translates to CASSQDGRTSWVDEQYF. The chain couples TRBV4-1 to TRBJ2-7; 8 bases are a match to TRBD2. This CDR3 is 17 amino acids long. Trimming at V came to 0 bases and at J to 5 bases, leaving 12 bases not matched to a gene. CDR1 is MGHRA and CDR2 is YSYEKL in the germline V gene.

This clonotype has just a few counts. The V and J genes are TRBV28 and TRBJ2-3, with 9 positions matching TRBD2. V was pared by 3 bases and J by 2 bases, with 3 bases of the junction left unmatched. The CDR3 covers 15 residues. CDR1 and CDR2 from the germline V gene are MDHEN and SYDVKM. The CDR3 region has the DNA TGTGCCAGCAGTTTCCCTAGCGGGATCACAGATACGCAGTATTTT. It yields the protein CASSFPSGITDTQYF.

This clonotype was seen repeatedly, ten times or more. V usage is TRBV27 and J usage is TRBJ1-5, with no clear D. CDR1 and CDR2 (germline): MNHEY, SMNVEV (reference sequence). V shed 3 bases and J shed 3 bases, with 6 bases lying between them. There are 13 residues in the CDR3. CDR3 DNA sequence: TGTGCCAGCAGTTTCTTCCCCAATCAGCCCCAGCATTTT. Translation gives CASSFFPNQPQHF.

This clonotype was recorded at least ten times. V is TRBV24-1 and J is TRBJ1-2; D gene uncertain. The CDR3 covers 13 residues. The germline CDR1 and CDR2 sequences are KGHDR and SFDVKD. The V end was cut by 5 bases, the J end by 1 base, with 7 bases between. DNA for the CDR3: TGTGCCACCAGTGCTGGTGTTAACTATGGCTACACCTTC. Translation gives CATSAGVNYGYTF.

The chain couples TRBV5-1 to TRBJ2-2, with a tentative D call TRBD1 (6 bases). Germline V gene lookup returns CDR1 SGHRS and CDR2 YFSETQ. The CDR3 consists of 16 residues. With 4 bases removed from V and 5 bases from J, the gap between germline ends came to 18 bases. The CDR3 protein is CASSRARNRETGELFF. CDR3 sequence (DNA): TGCGCCAGCAGCAGGGCTAGGAACAGGGAAACCGGGGAGCTGTTTTTT.

At least ten counts were recorded for this clonotype. The rearrangement links TRBV27 to TRBJ2-7; D is undetermined. Germline CDR1 is MNHEY and CDR2 is SMNVEV (reference sequence). Trimming pared 8 bases from V and 3 bases from J, leaving 17 bases between. This CDR3 region has 14 residues. The CDR3 nucleotides read TGTGCCAGCTACATCTCGACCCTTTACTACGAGCAGTACTTC. Its protein is CASYISTLYYEQYF.

This clonotype occurred many times. The chain joins TRBV5-1 to TRBJ2-1; TRBD2 agrees at 9 bases. V was clipped by 1 base and J by 5 bases; unmatched bases: 7. The CDR3 has 16 residues. CDR1 is SGHRS, CDR2 YFSETQ, per germline. In DNA form, the CDR3 reads TGCGCCAGCAGCTTGTCCCCGGCTAGCGGGGACAATGAGCAGTTCTTC. It encodes CASSLSPASGDNEQFF. The variable domain in full, with the rest retrieved from reference TRBV5-1 and TRBJ2-1, is KAGVTQTPRYLIKTRGQQVTLSCSPISGHRSVSWYQQTPGQGLQFLFEYFSETQRNKGNFPGRFSGRQFSNSRSEMNVSTLELGDSALYLCASSLSPASGDNEQFFGPGTRLTVL.

The table lists this clonotype with a few counts. The rearrangement joins TRBV6-2 or TRBV6-3 to TRBJ2-2; perhaps TRBD2 as D (5 bases). CDR1 and CDR2 from the germline V gene are MNHEY and SVGEGT. Trimming left V 6 bases short and J 4 bases short, with 12 bases between. This CDR3 has 14 residues. CDR3 DNA: TGTGCCAGCAGCACTACTAGGACCACCGGGGAGCTGTTTTTT. As protein: CASSTTRTTGELFF.

This clonotype was observed many times. The chain uses TRBV9 and TRBJ2-5; D might be TRBD1 (5 bases). The CDR3 contains 15 residues. V was trimmed by 1 base and J by 5 bases, leaving 15 bases between them. Germline assignment: CDR1 SGDLS and CDR2 YYNGEE. The CDR3 protein is CASSVSVDRGETQYF. The CDR3 region has the DNA TGTGCCAGCAGCGTAAGCGTCGATAGGGGTGAGACCCAGTACTTC.

Ten or more counts support this clonotype. The chain has TRBV20-1 and TRBJ2-3, with unresolved D. Germline CDR1 is DFQATT and CDR2 is SNEGSKA (reference sequence). The CDR3 consists of 12 residues. Trimming left V 6 bases short and J 4 bases short, with 11 bases between. CDR3 region: CSAALGADTQYF. As DNA, the CDR3 is TGCAGTGCCGCCCTCGGCGCAGATACGCAGTATTTT.

This clonotype appeared many times. The chain joins TRBV30 to TRBJ2-3; 8 nucleotides agree with TRBD2. V gave up 5 bases and J gave up 3 bases; unmatched junction bases: 10. CDR3 length equals 15 residues. Per the germline V gene, CDR1 is GTSNPN and CDR2 is SVGIG (reference sequence). CDR3 region: CAWASSGSLTDTQYF. For the CDR3, the DNA is TGTGCCTGGGCTTCTAGCGGGTCATTGACAGATACGCAGTATTTT. Complete variable domain (other parts from reference TRBV30 and TRBJ2-3): SQTIHQWPATLVQPVGSPLSLECTVEGTSNPNLYWYRQAAGRGLQLLFYSVGIGQISSEVPQNLSASRPQDRQFILSSKKLLLSDSGFYLCAWASSGSLTDTQYFGPGTRLTVL.

This clonotype was counted many times. V gene TRBV28 combines with J gene TRBJ2-2; 7 bases align to TRBD2. Germline V CDR1 and CDR2: MDHEN, SYDVKM. This CDR3 is built from 14 residues. V was pared by 2 bases and J by 6 bases, with 3 bases of the junction left unmatched. The chain's CDR3 is CASSLGGEAGELFF. Written as DNA, the CDR3 is TGTGCCAGCAGTTTAGGGGGGGAAGCCGGGGAGCTGTTTTTT.

Details on this clonotype: This may stem from a read error, because a much larger clone lies one nucleotide away. The chain has TRBV6-1 and TRBJ2-2, with D uncertain. The length of the CDR3 is 12 residues. CDR1 and CDR2 from the germline V gene are MNHNS and SASEGT. CDR3 protein: CARSRDTGELFF. CDR3 coding DNA: TGTGCCCGCAGTAGGGACACCGGGGAGCTGTTTTTT.